This TCR beta chain was observed in a study of patients and donors after allogeneic stem cell transplantation. Each CDR3 protein gets one entry after TCRdb re-called the RT-PCR reads with MiXCR. The sample yields 920,000 or so distinct CDR3 sequences, 15% to 20% seen once. The sequence was obtained from a human donor who was either an allogeneic HSCT recipient or a stem cell or donor lymphocyte infusion donor (not recorded which). It is not recorded whose cells these are; they may come from a transplant donor. Specimen: blood, either unsorted or a sorted T cell fraction (not recorded which).

CDR3 loop: CASSYEYRAATNEKLFF. The CDR3 DNA is TGTGCCAGCAGTTACGAATACCGGGCGGCAACTAATGAAAAACTGTTTTTT. The V and J genes are TRBV6-5 and TRBJ1-4; D is ambiguous. The length of the CDR3 is 17 residues. CDR1 MNHEY and CDR2 SVGAGI come from the germline V gene. V gave up 2 bases and J gave up 0 bases, with 13 bases separating them.